The 21 T cell receptor beta chains in this list originate from one sample, sequenced in a study of T cell changes during pregnancy in multiple sclerosis. Here immunoSEQ multiplex PCR was the method, and the copy in TCRdb shows in-frame clones only, minus some. Seen here are over 50,000 clones, approximately 90% observed once, and the top ten hold 0.89%. The material was peripheral blood, obtained in the first trimester of pregnancy. The receptors derive from a female donor in good health, enrolled as a control in a pregnancy study.

Written as DNA, the CDR3 is TGTGCCATCAGTGGCGCCCCGGGACACCCAAATTCACCCCTCCACTTT. Protein product: CAISGAPGHPNSPLHF. The V call is TRBV10-3, the J call TRBJ1-6, with D perhaps TRBD1 (6 bases). Between the trimmed V and J ends, which lost 4 bases and 7 bases, there was a span of 17 bases. In germline, CDR1 is ENHRY, CDR2 SYGVKD. The CDR3 runs to 16 residues.

The CDR3 bases are TGTGCCAGCAGTTACGGGACAGGGAAGAATGAGCAGTTCTTC. Protein product: CASSYGTGKNEQFF. The V and J genes are TRBV2 and TRBJ2-1, with 9 bases matching TRBD1. The CDR3 extends over 14 amino acids. CDR1 is SNHLY and CDR2 is FYNNEI in the germline V gene. With V trimmed by 5 bases and J by 7 bases, 6 bases remained unmatched.

This sequence joins TRBV6-5 and TRBJ1-2; 8 bases are shared with TRBD1. Germline V lookup: CDR1 MNHEY, CDR2 SVGAGI. This CDR3 region has 13 residues. J was trimmed by 9 bases and V by 6 bases; bases with no gene match: 9. The CDR3 DNA sequence: TGTGCCAGCAGATTACGACAGGGGAGGAGCTACACCTTC. Its translation: CASRLRQGRSYTF.

This clone is a singleton in its sample. The rearrangement links TRBV9 to TRBJ2-5, with D possibly TRBD1 on 5 matching bases. CDR1 SGDLS and CDR2 YYNGEE come from the germline V gene. The V gene lost 6 bases and the J gene lost 5 bases, with 20 bases spanning the gap. The CDR3 is 15 amino acids. The CDR3 bases are TGTGCCAGCACCGCTGACGCAGGGAACATCGAGACCCAGTACTTC. This sequence encodes CASTADAGNIETQYF.

V is TRBV6-6 and J is TRBJ2-3; D is ambiguous. Trimming stripped 6 bases from V and 0 bases from J, with 16 bases between. Germline values: CDR1 MNHNY, CDR2 SVGAGI (reference sequence). The CDR3 covers 16 residues. The CDR3 coding sequence is TGTGCCAGCAGCCCTTCTGGCACCCCAAGCACAGATACGCAGTATTTT. Residues: CASSPSGTPSTDTQYF.

This clone was detected once. In nucleotides, the CDR3 is TGTGCCAGCAGCGTAGAAGGGGGGGTCTCAAATGAGCAGTTCTTC. As protein: CASSVEGGVSNEQFF. This chain joins TRBV9 and TRBJ2-1; weak D call: TRBD2 (7 bases). CDR3 length: 15 residues. Looked up from germline, CDR1 is SGDLS and CDR2 is YYNGEE. Trimming cost V 0 bases and J 7 bases, with 14 bases left between them.

The chain combines TRBV5-1 with TRBJ1-2, with 11 bases aligning to TRBD1. The CDR3 has 14 amino acids. The J segment lost 6 bases and the V segment lost 3 bases, leaving 4 bases of the junction unmatched. Germline V gene lookup returns CDR1 SGHRS and CDR2 YFSETQ. Here the CDR3 reads CASSWGDRGNGYTF. Written as DNA, the CDR3 is TGCGCCAGCAGCTGGGGGGACAGGGGGAATGGCTACACCTTC.

The chain employs TRBV4-3 and TRBJ2-3, with 7 positions matching TRBD2. This CDR3 is 14 amino acids long. Per germline, CDR1 LGHNA and CDR2 YSLEER. Germline trimming cut 1 base from V and 5 bases from J; bases unmatched to any gene: 3. The CDR3 nucleotides read TGCGCCAGCAGCCAAGCAGCGGGGAGAGATACGCAGTATTTT. Translating it yields CASSQAAGRDTQYF.

The CDR3 loop is CASSQTGKSDTQYF. The CDR3 coding sequence is TGTGCCAGCTCACAAACCGGGAAGTCAGATACGCAGTATTTT. The chain is built from TRBV6-5 and TRBJ2-3; possible D gene TRBD2, 5 bases. Germline V CDR1 and CDR2: MNHEY, SVGAGI. V lost 8 bases and J lost 4, with 16 bases in between. The CDR3 spans 14 residues.

This chain connects TRBV19 to TRBJ2-7; TRBD1 is a possible D gene (5 bases). This CDR3 spans 14 amino acids. The V gene's germline CDR1 is LNHDA and CDR2 SQIVND (reference sequence). With 3 bases removed from V and 2 bases from J, the gap between germline ends came to 11 bases. CDR3 bases: TGTGCCAGTAGTATCCCTGACAGCACCTACGAGCAGTACTTC. As protein: CASSIPDSTYEQYF. The variable domain in full, with the rest retrieved from reference TRBV19 and TRBJ2-7, is DGGITQSPKYLFRKEGQNVTLSCEQNLNHDAMYWYRQDPGQGLRLIYYSQIVNDFQKGDIAEGYSVSREKKESFPLTVTSAQKNPTAFYLCASSIPDSTYEQYFGPGTRLTVT.

This chain connects TRBV5-6 to TRBJ2-3; possible D gene TRBD2, 6 bases. The CDR3 has 12 residues. The germline gives CDR1 SGHDT, CDR2 YYEEEE. V lost 7 bases, J lost 7 bases, and 13 bases lay in between. CDR3 sequence: CASQGSGYTQYF. The CDR3 region has the DNA TGTGCCAGCCAAGGAAGCGGGTATACGCAGTATTTT.

CDR3 region: CASSENDGGGYTF. Here the CDR3 DNA reads TGTGCCAGCAGTGAGAATGATGGTGGTGGCTACACCTTC. This sequence joins TRBV9 and TRBJ1-2, with no clear D. Germline loops: CDR1 SGDLS, CDR2 YYNGEE. This CDR3 is 13 amino acids long. Trimming pared 5 bases from V and 7 bases from J, leaving 15 bases between.

This chain connects TRBV27 to TRBJ1-1; the match to TRBD1 covers 7 bases. J lost 1 base, V lost 6 bases, and 5 bases had no gene match. Germline lookup yields CDR1 MNHEY and CDR2 SMNVEV (reference sequence). The CDR3 extends over 14 amino acids. The CDR3 region is CASSPRQGNTEAFF. CDR3 DNA: TGTGCCAGCAGCCCACGACAGGGGAACACTGAAGCTTTCTTT.

The gene calls are TRBV5-1 and TRBJ2-5, with 13 nucleotides matching TRBD2. The germline V gene encodes CDR1 SGHRS and CDR2 YFSETQ. Unmatched junction bases numbered 5, after V lost 0 bases and J lost 0 bases. This CDR3 contains 18 residues. In nucleotides, the CDR3 is TGCGCCAGCAGCTTGGGTGGACTAGCGGGAGAAGACCAAGAGACCCAGTACTTC. Protein sequence: CASSLGGLAGEDQETQYF.

In this sample, this clone turned up once. The rearrangement uses TRBV27 and TRBJ1-1; D might be TRBD1 (6 bases). CDR3 size: 14 residues. The V end lost 5 bases, the J end lost 6 bases, and 16 bases lay between the germline ends. CDR1 and CDR2 from the germline V gene are MNHEY and SMNVEV (reference sequence). The CDR3, as DNA: TGTGCCAGCAGTCCCCACACACAGGGTCCTGAAGCTTTCTTT. Protein product: CASSPHTQGPEAFF.

This clone was seen a single time. This chain connects TRBV11-2 to TRBJ2-7; D is possibly TRBD1 (6 bases). The CDR3 has 13 residues. V lost 4 bases to trimming and J lost 0 bases, with 7 bases between them. Germline-derived CDR1 and CDR2 are SGHAT and FQNNGV. CDR3 sequence: CASSSGHSYEQYF. The DNA of the CDR3 is TGTGCCAGCAGCTCGGGACACTCCTACGAGCAGTACTTC.

The chain links TRBV9 to TRBJ2-2; no reliable D call. V lost 5 bases to trimming and J lost 4 bases, with 12 bases between them. The CDR3 loop spans 14 amino acids. Germline CDR1 and CDR2: SGDLS and YYNGEE. DNA of the CDR3: TGTGCCAGCAGTGTGTCACAAACCACCGGGGAGCTGTTTTTT. Protein product: CASSVSQTTGELFF.

The genes are TRBV6-5 and TRBJ1-1; D might be TRBD1 (6 bases). The CDR3 length is 12 residues. V was clipped by 8 bases and J by 8 bases, with 15 bases between them. Germline V CDR1 and CDR2: MNHEY, SVGAGI. CDR3 in DNA: TGTGCCAGCGGTGCGGGGGCCATAGAAGCTTTCTTT. This gives the protein CASGAGAIEAFF.

The genes are TRBV7-2 and TRBJ1-2, with D unclear. Trimming removed 4 bases at V and 4 bases at J, with 16 bases between. CDR1 and CDR2 from the germline V gene are SGHTA and FQGNSA. The CDR3 has 15 residues. The CDR3, as DNA: TGTGCCAGCAGCTCCGGGAATCCCTGGGCCTATGGCTACACCTTC. It yields the protein CASSSGNPWAYGYTF.

Here the CDR3 DNA reads TGCGCCAGCAGCCCTCATCGACAAGTTGGAGAGCAGTACTTC. Its translation is CASSPHRQVGEQYF. The genes are TRBV4-1 and TRBJ2-7; D is undetermined. Trimming took off 4 bases at V and 7 bases at J, with 17 bases between the two ends. In germline, CDR1 is MGHRA, CDR2 YSYEKL. This CDR3 region has 14 residues.

The table lists this clone with a count of one. V is TRBV30 and J is TRBJ2-7, with 10 bases matching TRBD1. CDR1 and CDR2 from the germline V gene are GTSNPN and SVGIG (reference sequence). The CDR3 extends over 14 amino acids. Trimming removed 0 bases from V and 2 bases from J; junction bases left unmatched: 1. CDR3 DNA sequence: TGTGCCTGGAGTGTAGGGACAGGGGCCTACGAGCAGTACTTC. Translated, it gives CAWSVGTGAYEQYF.